This T cell receptor (beta chain) was recorded in a study of T-cell memory formation after mild COVID-19. About the study: TCR clusters were largely donor specific. Study-wide results and caveats: Second-wave clones that peaked on day 37 lacked confirmed SARS-CoV-2 specificity. Later expanders leaned CD4+, whereas clones that contracted between day 15 and 85 were balanced CD4/CD8.

V was trimmed by 3 bases and J by 0 bases, leaving 7 bases between them. CDR3 length: 15 amino acids. The germline gives CDR1 SGDLS, CDR2 YYNGEE. This clonotype has just a few counts. As yet, its antigen is unknown. In TCRdb, the 5' RACE reads were re-called with MiXCR into one record per CDR3 protein. The sample holds about 340,000 distinct CDR3 sequences, more than 20% seen once. Sequenced material: PBMCs or a T cell subset sorted from them (not recorded which). The chain couples TRBV9 to TRBJ2-6, with D possibly TRBD1 on 5 matching bases. The TCR was taken from an adult woman who had mild COVID-19 (a few samples of this study predate the infection). Cell type and time point are not known. The CDR3 sequence: CASSAQGSGANVLTF. The CDR3 coding sequence is TGTGCCAGCAGCGCTCAGGGCTCTGGGGCCAACGTCCTGACTTTC.